The source of this T cell receptor (beta chain) is a study of spatial heterogeneity in lung cancer. Study at large: The average appearance count of each unique TCR and UMI combination in raw reads was more than nine.

Using its own MiXCR run on the 5' RACE reads, TCRdb lists one record per CDR3 protein. The data contain around 87,000 distinct CDR3 sequences, roughly 12% of them seen just once; the ten biggest clones take up over 40%. Time point: sample taken at primary tumor resection. TCRs were sequenced from unsorted whole RNA of tumor, nontumor lung or PBMC. The specimen was PBMCs, collected at surgery. This sequence was found in a male donor with early-stage non-small cell lung cancer.

The CDR3 protein is CASRAGGRYEQYF. In DNA form, the CDR3 reads TGTGCCAGCAGAGCGGGGGGGCGGTACGAGCAGTACTTC. This rearrangement joins TRBV11-2 to TRBJ2-7; 10 positions match TRBD2. The length of the CDR3 is 13 residues. Germline-derived CDR1 and CDR2 are SGHAT and FQNNGV. J lost 4 bases, V lost 6 bases, and 3 bases had no gene match.